This T cell receptor beta chain was sequenced in a study of memory CD4+ T cells and cytomegalovirus serostatus. From germline, CDR1 is MNHEY and CDR2 SVGAGI. This CDR3 contains 15 residues. Trimming removed 6 bases from V and 5 bases from J; junction bases left unmatched: 6. Method: immunoSEQ multiplex PCR; TCRdb's copy keeps in-frame clones and lacks some. The sample contains approximately 50,000 clones, over 70% of which appear only once. The sort gate was single viable CD3+CD4+CD8-CD45RO+ cells for memory CD4+ T cells. This receptor was taken from an adult in good health and CMV-seropositive. The specimen sequenced was memory CD4+ T cells from blood. The chain joins TRBV6-5 to TRBJ2-1, with 11 bases fitting TRBD2. Here the CDR3 DNA reads TGTGCCAGCAGCCGTGGACTAGCGGGCCACAATGAGCAGTTCTTC. The encoded protein is CASSRGLAGHNEQFF.